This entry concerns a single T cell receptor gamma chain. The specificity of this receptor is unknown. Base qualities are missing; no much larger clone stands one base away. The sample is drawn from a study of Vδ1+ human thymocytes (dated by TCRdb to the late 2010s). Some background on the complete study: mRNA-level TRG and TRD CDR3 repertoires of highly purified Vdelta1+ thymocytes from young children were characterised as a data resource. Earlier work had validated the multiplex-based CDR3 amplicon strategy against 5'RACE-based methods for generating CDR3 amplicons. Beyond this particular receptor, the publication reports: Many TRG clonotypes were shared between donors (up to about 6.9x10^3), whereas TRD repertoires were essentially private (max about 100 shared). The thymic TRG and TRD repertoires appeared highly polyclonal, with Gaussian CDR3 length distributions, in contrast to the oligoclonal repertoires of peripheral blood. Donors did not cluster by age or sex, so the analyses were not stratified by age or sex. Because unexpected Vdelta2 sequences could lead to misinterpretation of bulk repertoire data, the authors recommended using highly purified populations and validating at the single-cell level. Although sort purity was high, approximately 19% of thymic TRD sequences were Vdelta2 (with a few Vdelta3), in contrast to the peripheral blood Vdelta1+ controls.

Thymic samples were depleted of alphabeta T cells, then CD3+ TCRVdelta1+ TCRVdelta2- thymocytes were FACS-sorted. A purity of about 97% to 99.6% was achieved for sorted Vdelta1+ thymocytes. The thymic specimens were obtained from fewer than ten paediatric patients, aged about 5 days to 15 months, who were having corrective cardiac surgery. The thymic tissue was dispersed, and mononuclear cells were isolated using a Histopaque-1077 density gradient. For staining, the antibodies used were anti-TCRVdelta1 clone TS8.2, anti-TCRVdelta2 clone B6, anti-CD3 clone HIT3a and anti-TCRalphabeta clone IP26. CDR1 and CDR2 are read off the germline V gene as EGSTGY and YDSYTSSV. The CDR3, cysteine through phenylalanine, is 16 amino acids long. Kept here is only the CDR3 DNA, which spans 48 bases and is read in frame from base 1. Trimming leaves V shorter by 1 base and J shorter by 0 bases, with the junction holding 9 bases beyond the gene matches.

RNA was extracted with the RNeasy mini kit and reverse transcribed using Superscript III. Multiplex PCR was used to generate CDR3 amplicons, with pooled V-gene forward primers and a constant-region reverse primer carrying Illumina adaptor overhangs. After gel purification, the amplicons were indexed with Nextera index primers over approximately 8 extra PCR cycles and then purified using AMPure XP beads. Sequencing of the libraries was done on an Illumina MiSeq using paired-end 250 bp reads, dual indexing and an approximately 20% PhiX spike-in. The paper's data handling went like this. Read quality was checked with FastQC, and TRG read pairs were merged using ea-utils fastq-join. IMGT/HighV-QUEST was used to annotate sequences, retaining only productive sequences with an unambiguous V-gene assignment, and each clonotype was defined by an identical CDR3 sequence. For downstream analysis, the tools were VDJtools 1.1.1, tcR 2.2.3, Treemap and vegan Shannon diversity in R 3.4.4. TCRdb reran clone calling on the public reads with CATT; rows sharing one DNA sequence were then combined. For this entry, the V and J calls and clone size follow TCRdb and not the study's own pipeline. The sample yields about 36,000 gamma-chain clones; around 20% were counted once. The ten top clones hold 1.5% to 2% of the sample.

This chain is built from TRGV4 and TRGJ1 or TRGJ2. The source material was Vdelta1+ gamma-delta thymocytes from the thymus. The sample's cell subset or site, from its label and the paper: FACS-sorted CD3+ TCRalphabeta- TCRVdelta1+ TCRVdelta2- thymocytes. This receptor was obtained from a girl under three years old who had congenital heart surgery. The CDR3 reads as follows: CATWDGLGWNYYKKLF. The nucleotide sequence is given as TGTGCCACCTGGGATGGCTTAGGGTGGAATTATTATAAGAAACTCTTT.